This T cell receptor beta chain derives from a study of control samples from healthy donors and cancer patients. The germline V gene encodes CDR1 LGHDT and CDR2 YNNKEL (reference sequence). With V trimmed by 5 bases and J by 2 bases, 7 bases remained unmatched. The CDR3 length is 15 residues. Sequenced by immunoSEQ multiplex PCR; TCRdb stores in-frame clones only, minus some. The sample lists more than 65,000 clones, about 90% occurring once. The receptor was isolated from a woman in her sixties or seventies with head and neck cancer. Sequencing was done on a sample of PBMCs. The chain employs TRBV3-1 (or the pseudogene TRBV3-2) and TRBJ2-7; TRBD2 matches at 9 bases. CDR3 nucleotides: TGTGCCAGCAGCTTAGCGGGAGTTCCTACCTACGAGCAGTACTTC. Translating it yields CASSLAGVPTYEQYF.